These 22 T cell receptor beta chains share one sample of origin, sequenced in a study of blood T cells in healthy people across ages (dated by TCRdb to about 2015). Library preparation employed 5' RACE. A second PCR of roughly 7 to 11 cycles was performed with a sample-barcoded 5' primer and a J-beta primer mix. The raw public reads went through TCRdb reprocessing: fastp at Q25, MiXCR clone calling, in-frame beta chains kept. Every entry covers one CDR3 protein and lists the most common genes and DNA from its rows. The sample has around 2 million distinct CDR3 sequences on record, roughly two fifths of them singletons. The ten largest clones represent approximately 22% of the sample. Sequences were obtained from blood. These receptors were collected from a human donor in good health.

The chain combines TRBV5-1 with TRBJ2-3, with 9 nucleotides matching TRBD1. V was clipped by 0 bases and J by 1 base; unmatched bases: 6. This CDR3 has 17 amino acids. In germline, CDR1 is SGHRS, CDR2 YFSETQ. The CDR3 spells CASSLAGTGSGTDTQYF. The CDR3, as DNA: TGCGCCAGCAGCTTGGCTGGGACAGGGTCGGGCACAGATACGCAGTATTTT.

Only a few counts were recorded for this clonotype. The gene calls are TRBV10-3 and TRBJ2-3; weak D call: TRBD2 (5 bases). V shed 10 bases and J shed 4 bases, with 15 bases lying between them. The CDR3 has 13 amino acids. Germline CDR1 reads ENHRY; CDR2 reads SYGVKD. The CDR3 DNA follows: TGTGCCACCCTGGAGGAGTTTGCAGATACGCAGTATTTT. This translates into CATLEEFADTQYF.

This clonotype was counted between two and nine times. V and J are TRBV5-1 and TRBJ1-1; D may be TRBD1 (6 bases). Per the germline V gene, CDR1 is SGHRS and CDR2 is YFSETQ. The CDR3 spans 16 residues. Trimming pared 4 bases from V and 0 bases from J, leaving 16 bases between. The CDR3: CASSPSPTGLNTEAFF. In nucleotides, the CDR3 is TGCGCCAGCAGCCCAAGCCCGACAGGCCTGAACACTGAAGCTTTCTTT.

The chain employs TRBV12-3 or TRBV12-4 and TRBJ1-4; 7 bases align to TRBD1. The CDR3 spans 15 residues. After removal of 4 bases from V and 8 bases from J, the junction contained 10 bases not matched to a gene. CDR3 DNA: TGTGCCAGCAGTTATACAGGGGAGGTAAAAGAAAAACTGTTTTTT. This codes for CASSYTGEVKEKLFF.

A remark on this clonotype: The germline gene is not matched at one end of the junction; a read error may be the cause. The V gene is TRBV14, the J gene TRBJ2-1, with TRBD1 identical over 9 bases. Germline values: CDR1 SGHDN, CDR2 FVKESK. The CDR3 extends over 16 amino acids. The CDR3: CASSQLRDRVPNEQFF. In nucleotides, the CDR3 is TGTGCCAGTAGCCAACTAAGGGACAGGGTCCCCAATGAGCAGTTCTTC.

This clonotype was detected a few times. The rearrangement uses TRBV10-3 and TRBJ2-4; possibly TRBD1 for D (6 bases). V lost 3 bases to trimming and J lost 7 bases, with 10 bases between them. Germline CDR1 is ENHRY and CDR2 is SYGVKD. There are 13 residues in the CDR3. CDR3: CAISDRTENIQYF. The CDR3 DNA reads TGTGCCATCAGTGACCGGACAGAGAACATTCAGTACTTC.

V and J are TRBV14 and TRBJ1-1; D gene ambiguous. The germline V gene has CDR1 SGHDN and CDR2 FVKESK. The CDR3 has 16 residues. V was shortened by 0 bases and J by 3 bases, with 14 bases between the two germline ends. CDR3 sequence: CASSQDWGQTYTEAFF. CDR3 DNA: TGTGCCAGCAGCCAAGATTGGGGTCAGACTTACACTGAAGCTTTCTTT.

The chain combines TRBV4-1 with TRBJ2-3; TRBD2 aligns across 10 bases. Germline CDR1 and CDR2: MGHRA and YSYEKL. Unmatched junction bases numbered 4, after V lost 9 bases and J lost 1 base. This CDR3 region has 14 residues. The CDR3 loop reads CASVSGGGTDTQYF. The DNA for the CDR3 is TGCGCCAGTGTGAGCGGGGGGGGCACAGATACGCAGTATTTT.

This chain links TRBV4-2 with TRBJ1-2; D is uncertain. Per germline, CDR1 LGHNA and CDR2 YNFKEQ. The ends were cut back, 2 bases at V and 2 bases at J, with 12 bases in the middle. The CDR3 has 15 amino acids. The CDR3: CASSQYGYENYGYTF. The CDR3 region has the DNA TGTGCCAGCAGCCAATATGGGTATGAGAACTATGGCTACACCTTC.

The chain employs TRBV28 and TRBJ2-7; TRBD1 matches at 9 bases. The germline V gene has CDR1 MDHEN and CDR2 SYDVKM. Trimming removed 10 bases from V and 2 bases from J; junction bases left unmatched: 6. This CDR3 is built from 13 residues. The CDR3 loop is CATQQGATYEQYF. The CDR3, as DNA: TGTGCCACCCAACAGGGGGCCACCTACGAGCAGTACTTC.

The chain's CDR3 is CASRPRGEAKTDTQYF. Written as DNA, the CDR3 is TGCGCCAGCAGACCCCGGGGGGAGGCAAAAACAGATACGCAGTATTTT. This chain joins TRBV4-3 and TRBJ2-3; 7 nucleotides agree with TRBD2. Germline trimming cut 6 bases from V and 3 bases from J; bases unmatched to any gene: 12. The CDR3 runs 16 residues. Germline-derived CDR1 and CDR2 are LGHNA and YSLEER.

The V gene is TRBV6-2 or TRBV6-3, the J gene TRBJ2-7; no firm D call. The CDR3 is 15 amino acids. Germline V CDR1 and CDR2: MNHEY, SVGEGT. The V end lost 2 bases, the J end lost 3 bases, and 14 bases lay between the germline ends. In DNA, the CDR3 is TGTGCCAGCAGTTACAGGGCCCTGACGCACTACGAGCAGTACTTC. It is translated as CASSYRALTHYEQYF.

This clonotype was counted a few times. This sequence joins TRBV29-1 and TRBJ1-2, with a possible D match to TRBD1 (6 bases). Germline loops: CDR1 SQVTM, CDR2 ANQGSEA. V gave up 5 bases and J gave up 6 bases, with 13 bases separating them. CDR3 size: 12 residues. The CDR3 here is CSVTGQGNGYTF. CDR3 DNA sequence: TGCAGCGTTACAGGGCAGGGTAATGGCTACACCTTC.

The CDR3 coding sequence is TGTGCCATCAGTGAGTCAGGCAGGGGAGAGACCCAGTACTTC. Translation: CAISESGRGETQYF. The chain joins TRBV10-3 to TRBJ2-5; a weak D match, TRBD1 (6 bases). The V gene's germline CDR1 is ENHRY and CDR2 SYGVKD. Trimming took 0 bases from V and 4 from J, leaving 9 bases between them. The CDR3 has 14 residues.

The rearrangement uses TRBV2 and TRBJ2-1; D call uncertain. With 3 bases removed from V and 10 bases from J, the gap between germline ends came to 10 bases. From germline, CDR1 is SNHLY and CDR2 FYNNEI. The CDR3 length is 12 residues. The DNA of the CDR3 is TGTGCCAGCAGTGACGCTCGACCCGAGCAGTTCTTC. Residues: CASSDARPEQFF.

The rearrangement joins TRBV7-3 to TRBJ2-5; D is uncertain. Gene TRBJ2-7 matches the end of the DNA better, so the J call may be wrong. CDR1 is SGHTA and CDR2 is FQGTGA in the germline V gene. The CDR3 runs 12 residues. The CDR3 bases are TGTGCCAGCAGTCGTGACTGTTGCGAGCAGTACTTC. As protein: CASSRDCCEQYF.

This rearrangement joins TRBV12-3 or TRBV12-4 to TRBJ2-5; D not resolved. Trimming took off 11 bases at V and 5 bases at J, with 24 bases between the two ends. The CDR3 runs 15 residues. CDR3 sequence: CAVSGLVTQRETQYF. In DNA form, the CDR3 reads TGTGCCGTATCCGGGTTGGTCACACAGAGGGAGACCCAGTACTTC.

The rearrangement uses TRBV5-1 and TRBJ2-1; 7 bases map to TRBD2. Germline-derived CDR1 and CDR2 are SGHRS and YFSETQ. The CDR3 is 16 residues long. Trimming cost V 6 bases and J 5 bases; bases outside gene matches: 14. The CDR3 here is CASTPGGSGSHNEQFF. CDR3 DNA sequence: TGCGCCAGCACCCCGGGAGGTAGCGGGTCCCACAATGAGCAGTTCTTC.

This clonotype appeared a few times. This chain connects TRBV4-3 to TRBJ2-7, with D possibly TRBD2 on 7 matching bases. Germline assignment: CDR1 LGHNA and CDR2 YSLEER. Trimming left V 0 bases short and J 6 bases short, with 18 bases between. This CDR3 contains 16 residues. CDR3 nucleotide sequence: TGCGCCAGCAGCCAAGATAGGGGGGGCAGGGCAGGCGAGCAGTACTTC. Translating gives CASSQDRGGRAGEQYF.

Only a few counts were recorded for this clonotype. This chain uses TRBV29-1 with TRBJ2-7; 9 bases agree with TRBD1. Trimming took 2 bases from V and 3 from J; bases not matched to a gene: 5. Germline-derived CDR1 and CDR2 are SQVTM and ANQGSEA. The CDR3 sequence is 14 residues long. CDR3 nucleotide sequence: TGCAGCGTTGAAAGCGACAGGGGGTTCTACGAGCAGTACTTC. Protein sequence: CSVESDRGFYEQYF.

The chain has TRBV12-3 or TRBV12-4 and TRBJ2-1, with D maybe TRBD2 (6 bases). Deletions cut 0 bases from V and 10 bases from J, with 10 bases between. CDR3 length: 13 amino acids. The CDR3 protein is CASSLAQEGEQFF. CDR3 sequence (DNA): TGTGCCAGCAGTTTAGCGCAGGAGGGGGAGCAGTTCTTC.

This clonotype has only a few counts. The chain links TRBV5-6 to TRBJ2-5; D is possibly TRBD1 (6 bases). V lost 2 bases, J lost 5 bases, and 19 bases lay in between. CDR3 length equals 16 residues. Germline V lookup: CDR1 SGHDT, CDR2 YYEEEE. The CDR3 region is CASSLRTGTPLETQYF. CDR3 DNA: TGTGCCAGCAGCTTACGAACCGGGACACCGCTGGAGACCCAGTACTTC.